The T cell receptor beta chain under discussion was sequenced for a study of shared clonotypes between healthy human individuals. Study-wide results and caveats: Generally, estimated richness proved larger in naive subsets than it did in memory subsets.

Concerning this clone itself: As yet, its antigen is unknown.

Several immunoSEQ plates received, in even portions, the genomic DNA of each subset. The data were produced by immunoSEQ multiplex PCR, yet TCRdb's version contains in-frame clones alone and is incomplete. The sample has roughly 2.5 million clones, 90% to 95% seen once. Sequenced sample: naive CD4+ T cells sorted from blood. Subset given: CD45RA+ positively selected. The source of this sequence is a man aged 18 to 35 in good health.

This CDR3 is CAISEQGVPGAGTSGNEQYF. Here the CDR3 DNA reads TGTGCCATCAGTGAACAGGGGGTCCCGGGGGCCGGGACTAGCGGGAACGAGCAGTACTTC. This rearrangement joins TRBV10-3 to TRBJ2-7; 13 bases are a match to TRBD2. The germline V gene has CDR1 ENHRY and CDR2 SYGVKD. This CDR3 has 20 amino acids. The junction had 19 bases not matched to a gene; V was cut back by 3 bases and J by 5 bases.